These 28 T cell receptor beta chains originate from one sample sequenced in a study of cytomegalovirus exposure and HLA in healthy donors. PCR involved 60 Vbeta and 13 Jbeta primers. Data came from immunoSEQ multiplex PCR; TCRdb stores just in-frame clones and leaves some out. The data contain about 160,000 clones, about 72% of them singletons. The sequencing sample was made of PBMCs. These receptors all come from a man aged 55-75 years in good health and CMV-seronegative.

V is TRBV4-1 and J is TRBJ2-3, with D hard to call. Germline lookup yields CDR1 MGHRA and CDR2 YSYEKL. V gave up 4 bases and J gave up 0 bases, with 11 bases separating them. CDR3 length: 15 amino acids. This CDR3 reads CASSLRLRSTDTQYF. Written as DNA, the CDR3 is TGCGCCAGCAGCCTAAGGCTGCGGAGCACAGATACGCAGTATTTT.

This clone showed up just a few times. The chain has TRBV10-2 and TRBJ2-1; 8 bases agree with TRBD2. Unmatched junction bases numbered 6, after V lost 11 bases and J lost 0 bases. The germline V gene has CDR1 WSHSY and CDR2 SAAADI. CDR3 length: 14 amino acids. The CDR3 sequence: CAGSGTSSYNEQFF. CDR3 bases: TGCGCCGGGTCCGGGACTAGCTCCTACAATGAGCAGTTCTTC.

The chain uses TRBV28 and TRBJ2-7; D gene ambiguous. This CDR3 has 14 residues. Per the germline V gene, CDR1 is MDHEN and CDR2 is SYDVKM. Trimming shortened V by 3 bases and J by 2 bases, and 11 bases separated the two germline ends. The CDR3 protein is CASSFIRNPYEQYF. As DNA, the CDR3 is TGTGCCAGCAGTTTTATCAGGAATCCCTACGAGCAGTACTTC.

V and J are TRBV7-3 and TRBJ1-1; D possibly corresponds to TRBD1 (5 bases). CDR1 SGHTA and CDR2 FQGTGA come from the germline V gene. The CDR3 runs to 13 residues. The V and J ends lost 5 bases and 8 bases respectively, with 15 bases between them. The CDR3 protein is CASSQGPAKEAFF. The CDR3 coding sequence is TGTGCCAGCAGCCAGGGCCCGGCCAAGGAAGCTTTCTTT.

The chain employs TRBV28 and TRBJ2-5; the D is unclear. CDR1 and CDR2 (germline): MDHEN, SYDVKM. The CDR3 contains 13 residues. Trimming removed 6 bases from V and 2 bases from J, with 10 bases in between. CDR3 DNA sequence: TGTGCCAGCAGAGACATAAGGCAAGAGACCCAGTACTTC. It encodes CASRDIRQETQYF.

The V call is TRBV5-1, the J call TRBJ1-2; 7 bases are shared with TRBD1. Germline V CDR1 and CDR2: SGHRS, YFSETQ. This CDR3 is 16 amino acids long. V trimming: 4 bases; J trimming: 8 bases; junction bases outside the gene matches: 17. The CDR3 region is CASSGSPAGTVIGYTF. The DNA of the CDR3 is TGCGCCAGCAGCGGATCCCCCGCCGGGACAGTTATCGGCTACACCTTC.

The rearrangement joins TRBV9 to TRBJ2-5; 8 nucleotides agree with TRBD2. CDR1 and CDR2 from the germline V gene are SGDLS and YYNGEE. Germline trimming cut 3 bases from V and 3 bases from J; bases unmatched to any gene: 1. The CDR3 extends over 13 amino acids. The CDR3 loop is CASSAAGEETQYF. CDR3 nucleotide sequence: TGTGCCAGCAGCGCAGCGGGAGAAGAGACCCAGTACTTC.

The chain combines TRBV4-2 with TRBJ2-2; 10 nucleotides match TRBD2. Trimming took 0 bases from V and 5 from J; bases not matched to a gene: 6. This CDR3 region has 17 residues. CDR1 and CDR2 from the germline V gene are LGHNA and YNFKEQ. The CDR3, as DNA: TGTGCCAGCAGCCAAGAGGTAGCGGGGGGAGGGACCGGGGAGCTGTTTTTT. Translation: CASSQEVAGGGTGELFF.

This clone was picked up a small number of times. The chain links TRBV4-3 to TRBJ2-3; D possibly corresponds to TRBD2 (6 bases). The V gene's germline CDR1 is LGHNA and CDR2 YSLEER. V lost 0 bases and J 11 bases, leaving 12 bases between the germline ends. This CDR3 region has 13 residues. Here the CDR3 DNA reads TGCGCCAGCAGCCAAGAGGGCTGGGAGGAGCAGTATTTT. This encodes CASSQEGWEEQYF.

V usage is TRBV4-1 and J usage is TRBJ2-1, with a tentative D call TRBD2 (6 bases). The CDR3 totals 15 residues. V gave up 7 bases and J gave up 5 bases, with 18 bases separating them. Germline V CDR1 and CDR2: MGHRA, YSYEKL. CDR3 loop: CASNSDRRLDNEQFF. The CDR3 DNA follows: TGCGCCAGCAACTCAGACCGACGACTAGACAATGAGCAGTTCTTC.

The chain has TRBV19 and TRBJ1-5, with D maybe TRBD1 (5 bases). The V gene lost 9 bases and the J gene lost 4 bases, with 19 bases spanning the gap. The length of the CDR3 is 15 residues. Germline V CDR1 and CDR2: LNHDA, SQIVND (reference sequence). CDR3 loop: CASRAPWGGNQPQHF. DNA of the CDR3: TGTGCCAGCAGGGCCCCCTGGGGGGGGAATCAGCCCCAGCATTTT.

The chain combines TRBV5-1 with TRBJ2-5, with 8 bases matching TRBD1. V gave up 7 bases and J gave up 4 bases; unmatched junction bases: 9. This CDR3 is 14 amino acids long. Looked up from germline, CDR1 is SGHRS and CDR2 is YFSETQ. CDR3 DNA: TGCGCCAGCTTCGGACAGGGCCTCGGAGAGACCCAGTACTTC. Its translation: CASFGQGLGETQYF.

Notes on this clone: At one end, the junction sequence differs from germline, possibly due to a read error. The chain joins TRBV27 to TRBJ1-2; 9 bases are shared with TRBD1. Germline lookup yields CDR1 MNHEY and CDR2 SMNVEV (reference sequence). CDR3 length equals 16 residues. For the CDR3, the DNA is TGTGCCAGCAGCCGAATACAGGGGGCTGGGGGCTATGACTACACCTTC. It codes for CASSRIQGAGGYDYTF.

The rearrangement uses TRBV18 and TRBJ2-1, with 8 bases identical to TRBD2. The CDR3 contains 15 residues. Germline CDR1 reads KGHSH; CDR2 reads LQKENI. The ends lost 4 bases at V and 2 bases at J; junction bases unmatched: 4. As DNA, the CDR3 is TGTGCCAGCTCACTTATAGCGGGGCCCTACAATGAGCAGTTCTTC. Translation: CASSLIAGPYNEQFF. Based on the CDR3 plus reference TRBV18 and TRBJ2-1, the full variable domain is NAGVMQNPRHLVRRRGQEARLRCSPMKGHSHVYWYRQLPEEGLKFMVYLQKENIIDESGMPKERFSAEFPKEGPSILRIQQVVRGDSAAYFCASSLIAGPYNEQFFGPGTRLTVL.

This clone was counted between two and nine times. Written as DNA, the CDR3 is TGTGCCAGCAGCTTATCGAACCAGGCGAACTATGGCTACACCTTC. Translated: CASSLSNQANYGYTF. The chain recombines TRBV7-2 with TRBJ1-2; D gene ambiguous. This CDR3 is 15 amino acids long. The germline V gene has CDR1 SGHTA and CDR2 FQGNSA. The V gene lost 2 bases and the J gene lost 2 bases, with 12 bases spanning the gap.

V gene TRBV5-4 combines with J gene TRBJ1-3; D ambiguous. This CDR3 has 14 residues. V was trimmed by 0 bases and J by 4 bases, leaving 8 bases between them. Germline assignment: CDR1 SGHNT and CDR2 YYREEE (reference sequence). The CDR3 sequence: CASSLAGLGNTIYF. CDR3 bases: TGTGCCAGCAGCTTGGCTGGACTCGGAAACACCATATATTTT.

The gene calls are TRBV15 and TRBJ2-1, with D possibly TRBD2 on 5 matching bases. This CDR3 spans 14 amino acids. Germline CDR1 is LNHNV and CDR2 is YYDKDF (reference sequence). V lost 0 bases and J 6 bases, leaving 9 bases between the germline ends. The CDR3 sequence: CATSRDSAGNEQFF. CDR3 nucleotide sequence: TGTGCCACCAGCAGAGATAGCGCGGGCAATGAGCAGTTCTTC.

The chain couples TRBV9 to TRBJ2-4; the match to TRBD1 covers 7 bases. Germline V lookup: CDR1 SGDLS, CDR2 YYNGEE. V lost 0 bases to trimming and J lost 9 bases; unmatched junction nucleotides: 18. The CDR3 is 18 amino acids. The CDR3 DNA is TGTGCCAGCAGCGTAGCTTTCGGGACAGTGGATGGTACGGGCATTCAGTACTTC. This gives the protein CASSVAFGTVDGTGIQYF.

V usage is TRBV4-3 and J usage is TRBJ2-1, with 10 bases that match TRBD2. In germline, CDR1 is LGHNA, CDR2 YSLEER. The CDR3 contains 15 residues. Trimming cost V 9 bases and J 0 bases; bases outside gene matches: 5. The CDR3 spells CASALAGDSYNEQFF. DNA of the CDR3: TGCGCCAGTGCGCTAGCGGGAGACTCCTACAATGAGCAGTTCTTC.

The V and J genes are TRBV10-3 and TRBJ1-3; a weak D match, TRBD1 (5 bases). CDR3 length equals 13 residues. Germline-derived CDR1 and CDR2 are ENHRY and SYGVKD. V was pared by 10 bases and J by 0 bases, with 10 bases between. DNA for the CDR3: TGTGCCACGGGGCGGGACTCTGGAAACACCATATATTTT. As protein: CATGRDSGNTIYF.

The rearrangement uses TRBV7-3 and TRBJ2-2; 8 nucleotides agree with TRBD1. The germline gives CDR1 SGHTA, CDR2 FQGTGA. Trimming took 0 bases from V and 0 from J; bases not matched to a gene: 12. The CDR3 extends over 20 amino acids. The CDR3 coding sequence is TGTGCCAGCAGCTTAACGCCCCCAGGGACAGGTGCACCGAACACCGGGGAGCTGTTTTTT. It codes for CASSLTPPGTGAPNTGELFF.

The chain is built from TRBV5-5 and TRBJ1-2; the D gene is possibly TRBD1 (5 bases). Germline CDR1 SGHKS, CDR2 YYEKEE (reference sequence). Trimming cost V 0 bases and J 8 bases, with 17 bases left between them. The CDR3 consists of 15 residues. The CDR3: CASSLVGGEAIGYTF. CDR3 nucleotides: TGTGCCAGCAGCTTGGTTGGGGGGGAGGCTATAGGCTACACCTTC.

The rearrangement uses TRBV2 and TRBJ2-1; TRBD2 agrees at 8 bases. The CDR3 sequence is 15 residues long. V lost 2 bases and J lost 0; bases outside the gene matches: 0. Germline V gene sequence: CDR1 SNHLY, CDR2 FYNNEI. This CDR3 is CASSERGGSYNEQFF. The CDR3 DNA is TGTGCCAGCAGTGAACGGGGGGGCTCCTACAATGAGCAGTTCTTC.

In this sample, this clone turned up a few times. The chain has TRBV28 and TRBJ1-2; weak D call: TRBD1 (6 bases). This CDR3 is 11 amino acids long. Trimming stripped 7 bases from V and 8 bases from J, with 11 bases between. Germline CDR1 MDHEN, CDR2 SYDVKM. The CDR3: CASKWGRGYTF. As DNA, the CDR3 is TGTGCCAGCAAATGGGGGCGCGGCTACACCTTC.

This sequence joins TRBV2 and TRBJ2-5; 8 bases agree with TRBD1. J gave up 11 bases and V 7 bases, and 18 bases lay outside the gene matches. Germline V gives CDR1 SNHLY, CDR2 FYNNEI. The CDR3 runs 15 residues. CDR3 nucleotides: TGTGCCAGCAAGGCACTTGAGCAGGGGGCTCTCGGGCAGTACTTC. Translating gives CASKALEQGALGQYF.

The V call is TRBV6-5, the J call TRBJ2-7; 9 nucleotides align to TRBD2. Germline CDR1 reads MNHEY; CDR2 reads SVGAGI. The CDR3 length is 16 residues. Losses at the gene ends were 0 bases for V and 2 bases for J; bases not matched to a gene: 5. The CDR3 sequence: CASSYSASGVTYEQYF. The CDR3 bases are TGTGCCAGCAGTTACTCGGCTAGCGGGGTCACCTACGAGCAGTACTTC.

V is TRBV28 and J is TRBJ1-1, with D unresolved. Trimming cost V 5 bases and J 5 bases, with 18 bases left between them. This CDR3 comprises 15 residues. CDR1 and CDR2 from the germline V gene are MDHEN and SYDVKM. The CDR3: CASSTPGSPYTEAFF. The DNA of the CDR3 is TGTGCCAGCAGTACCCCCGGGTCACCATATACTGAAGCTTTCTTT.

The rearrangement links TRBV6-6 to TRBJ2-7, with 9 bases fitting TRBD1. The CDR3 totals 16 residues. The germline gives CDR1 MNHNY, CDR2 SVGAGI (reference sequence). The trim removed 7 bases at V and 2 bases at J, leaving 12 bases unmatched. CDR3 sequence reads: CASTDRWTGVPYEQYF. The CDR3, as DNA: TGTGCCAGCACCGACCGCTGGACAGGGGTCCCCTACGAGCAGTACTTC.